A selection of T cell receptor beta chains follows, all from one sample in a study of blood T cell repertoires in COVID-19. Sequencing was performed with immunoSEQ multiplex PCR; in TCRdb, only in-frame clones are kept and a portion is missing. The sample yields a few hundred thousand clones, 70% to 90% seen once. The sample taken for sequencing was peripheral blood. These receptors were taken from a woman aged 18-30 years who had recovered from COVID-19. The CDR3 runs from the conserved cysteine through the conserved F or W. D genes are given only for firm matches. Where a row states a size, it is once, few, many or the class of an expanded clone; other rows omit it.

v_call	j_call	d_call	clone_size	cdr3_nt	cdr3_aa
TRBV10-3	TRBJ1-1	NA	few	TGTGCCATCAGTGATCGGGCGGGGAACACTGAAGCTTTCTTT	CAISDRAGNTEAFF
TRBV7-3	TRBJ2-1	NA	NA	TGTGCCAGCAGTCCTAGCTCCTCGTACAATGAGCAGTTCTTC	CASSPSSSYNEQFF
TRBV7-9	TRBJ2-7	TRBD1	NA	TGTGCGTCAGGGGGCAAGCGGTACGAGCAGTACTTC	CASGGKRYEQYF
TRBV7-9	TRBJ2-3	TRBD2	NA	TGTGCCAGCAGCTTAACGCCGGGACTAGCGGGAGGGAGCGCAGATACGCAGTATTTT	CASSLTPGLAGGSADTQYF
TRBV6-5	TRBJ2-1	NA	once	TGTGCCAGCAGTTCGATCTACGGTGAGCAGTTCTTC	CASSSIYGEQFF
TRBV6-5	TRBJ2-1	TRBD2	NA	TGTGCCAGCAGGGCCGGGAGGGACGGTGAGCAGTTCTTC	CASRAGRDGEQFF
TRBV3-1/TRBV3-2	TRBJ1-1	NA	NA	TGTGCCAGCAGCCAATATATCGCAGAAGAAGCTTTCTTT	CASSQYIAEEAFF
TRBV19	TRBJ1-1	NA	NA	TGTGCCAGTAGTATTGCGGAGAACACTGAAGCTTTCTTT	CASSIAENTEAFF
TRBV27	TRBJ1-1	TRBD1	few	TGTGCCAGCGGCTCCCGTACAGGGGGACCCACTGAAGCTTTCTTT	CASGSRTGGPTEAFF
TRBV3-1/TRBV3-2	TRBJ2-7	NA	NA	TGTGCCAGCAGCCGCGGATCCTACGAGCAGTACTTC	CASSRGSYEQYF
TRBV4-3	TRBJ2-1	NA	NA	TGCGCCAGCAGCCAAGAAGGGCTAGCGTCAGAGCAGTTCTTC	CASSQEGLASEQFF
TRBV6-6	TRBJ1-2	TRBD1	NA	TGTGCCAGCAGTAACAGGGGGGTCGGGCGTAACTATGGCTACACCTTC	CASSNRGVGRNYGYTF
TRBV19	TRBJ1-1	TRBD1	NA	TGTGCCAGTAGTATAGGGGACAGGAGGGCTTTCTTT	CASSIGDRRAFF
TRBV27	TRBJ1-1	NA	NA	TGTGCCAGCAGTATTCAGGGCCGTGGTACTGAAGCTTTCTTT	CASSIQGRGTEAFF
TRBV24-1	TRBJ2-2	NA	NA	TGTGCCACCAGTGACAGGGTGATCACCGGGGAGCTGTTTTTT	CATSDRVITGELFF
TRBV4-3	TRBJ2-1	NA	NA	TGCGCCAGCAGCCACTCTCAGGGAAACTACAATGAGCAGTTCTTC	CASSHSQGNYNEQFF
TRBV7-9	TRBJ2-7	NA	NA	TGTGCCAGCAGCTTAGAGGTCGGGGGTGGGTACGAGCAGTACTTC	CASSLEVGGGYEQYF
TRBV27	TRBJ2-7	TRBD2	NA	TGTGCCAGCAGTTTAAGCGGGGGGACCTACGAGCAGTACTTC	CASSLSGGTYEQYF
TRBV19	TRBJ2-1	TRBD2	NA	TGTGCCAGTAGTATTCCGGGTGGGAGGGCCGAGGAGCAGTTCTTC	CASSIPGGRAEEQFF
TRBV19	TRBJ2-1	TRBD2	NA	TGTGCCAGTAGTATATTCCGGGACTACGTCAATGAGCAGTTCTTC	CASSIFRDYVNEQFF
TRBV27	TRBJ2-7	NA	NA	TGTGCCAGCGGGGCAGGGATCCACGAGCAGTACTTC	CASGAGIHEQYF
TRBV19	TRBJ2-7	TRBD1	NA	TGTGCCAGCTCGTCCCGGGACGGGGGACAGGACGAGCAGTACTTC	CASSSRDGGQDEQYF
TRBV18	TRBJ2-7	TRBD2	NA	TGTGCCAGCTCAGACGACAGGACTAGCGGGAGGCAGTACTTC	CASSDDRTSGRQYF
TRBV9	TRBJ2-1	NA	NA	TGTGCCAGCAGCGGATTGACGGGTGTCTACAATGAGCAGTTCTTC	CASSGLTGVYNEQFF
TRBV27	TRBJ2-5	TRBD1	NA	TGTGCCAGCAGCTCCGTGGACAGGGAAGAGACCCAGTACTTC	CASSSVDREETQYF
TRBV11-2	TRBJ2-2	TRBD1	NA	TGTGCCAGCAGCTTAGGAGTCAGGGGGCACACCGGGGAGCTGTTTTTT	CASSLGVRGHTGELFF
TRBV7-9	TRBJ1-2	NA	NA	TGTGCCAGCAGCCCCCCTACAGGGACCAACTATGGCTACACCTTC	CASSPPTGTNYGYTF
TRBV6-5	TRBJ2-7	NA	once	TGTGCCAGCAGTTACTCTCGGGATGGTGTCTACGAGCAGTACTTC	CASSYSRDGVYEQYF
TRBV4-1	TRBJ2-1	NA	NA	TGCGCCAGCAGCCAAGAGAAAGCGGACCTCTACAATGAGCAGTTCTTC	CASSQEKADLYNEQFF
TRBV24-1	TRBJ2-1	NA	few	TGTGCCACCAGTGATTTCTTACTAGACCGCCATGAGCAGTTCTTC	CATSDFLLDRHEQFF
TRBV11-3	TRBJ2-1	TRBD1	NA	TGTGCCAGCAGCTTAGGGACAGGGTACTACAATGAGCAGTTCTTC	CASSLGTGYYNEQFF
TRBV15	TRBJ2-1	NA	NA	TGTGCCACCAGCAGAGATTTGCTAGCGTTAAATCTTGGTGAGCAGTTCTTC	CATSRDLLALNLGEQFF
TRBV7-3	TRBJ2-3	TRBD2	NA	TGTGCCAGCAGCTCCCAGAGCGGGAGGACAGATACGCAGTATTTT	CASSSQSGRTDTQYF
TRBV6-5	TRBJ2-7	NA	once	TGTGCCAGCAGCCCAGGGATCTACGAGCAGTACTTC	CASSPGIYEQYF
TRBV18	TRBJ2-2	NA	few	TGTGCCAGCTCACCAGGCAGGGGTGAGACCGGGGAGCTGTTTTTT	CASSPGRGETGELFF
TRBV25-1	TRBJ2-1	TRBD2	NA	TGTGCCAGCAGTGAAACTCTAGCGGGGCCTGACAATGAGCAGTTCTTC	CASSETLAGPDNEQFF
TRBV7-2	TRBJ2-2	NA	NA	TGTGCCAGCCACCGTCAGGGAGGCACCGGGGAGCTGTTTTTT	CASHRQGGTGELFF